Presented here are 26 T cell receptor beta chains from one specimen sequenced in a study of somatic mutations in cytotoxic T cells in rheumatoid arthritis. TCRdb's copy holds only in-frame clones and misses some; the assay was immunoSEQ multiplex PCR. The profile shows about 33,000 clones, under 85% of them singletons. Input material: CD8+ T cells sorted from blood. Every receptor here comes from a man aged 35 to 55 in good health.

As DNA, the CDR3 is TGTGCCAGCGCGGTCCGGCGGGAGACAGATACGCAGTATTTT. Protein: CASAVRRETDTQYF. This chain connects TRBV27 to TRBJ2-3; 7 bases map to TRBD2. Trimming took 8 bases from V and 3 from J; bases not matched to a gene: 8. Germline CDR1 reads MNHEY; CDR2 reads SMNVEV (reference sequence). This CDR3 comprises 14 residues.

The rearrangement joins TRBV9 to TRBJ2-3, with D hard to call. The CDR3 runs to 16 residues. V lost 7 bases and J 0 bases, leaving 18 bases between the germline ends. Germline V gene lookup returns CDR1 SGDLS and CDR2 YYNGEE. As DNA, the CDR3 is TGTGCCAGCGACCTCTCCCCGGAGACTAGCACAGATACGCAGTATTTT. Protein product: CASDLSPETSTDTQYF.

J is TRBJ1-4 and V is TRBV15; TRBD1 agrees at 8 bases. V shed 6 bases, J shed 4 bases, and the junction held 13 bases outside the gene matches. CDR3 length: 17 residues. Germline CDR1 reads LNHNV; CDR2 reads YYDKDF (reference sequence). The CDR3 bases are TGTGCCACCAGAGAACCTCGCAGGGGGCATGGTAATGAAAAACTGTTTTTT. It codes for CATREPRRGHGNEKLFF. Supplemented by reference TRBV15 and TRBJ1-4, the full variable domain reads DAMVIQNPRYQVTQFGKPVTLSCSQTLNHNVMYWYQQKSSQAPKLLFHYYDKDFNNEADTPDNFQSRRPNTSFCFLDIRSPGLGDTAMYLCATREPRRGHGNEKLFFGSGTQLSVL.

This chain uses TRBV27 with TRBJ2-6; the D is unclear. The V end was cut by 7 bases, the J end by 2 bases, with 6 bases between. Germline V gives CDR1 MNHEY, CDR2 SMNVEV (reference sequence). CDR3 length: 13 residues. CDR3 in DNA: TGTGCCAGCAACCACCCTGGGGCCAACGTCCTGACTTTC. As protein: CASNHPGANVLTF.

This rearrangement joins TRBV10-2 to TRBJ1-2; possible D gene TRBD1, 6 bases. The CDR3 sequence is 13 residues long. V lost 6 bases and J lost 0, with 8 bases in between. Germline-derived CDR1 and CDR2 are WSHSY and SAAADI. The CDR3 reads CASRGQANYGYTF. The CDR3 DNA sequence: TGCGCCAGCAGGGGACAAGCTAACTATGGCTACACCTTC.

The V call is TRBV28, the J call TRBJ2-1, with 10 bases lining up with TRBD2. CDR3 length: 16 residues. The junction had 9 bases not matched to a gene; V was cut back by 3 bases and J by 7 bases. The germline V gene encodes CDR1 MDHEN and CDR2 SYDVKM. CDR3 in amino acids: CASSLQYSGRVNEQFF. CDR3 bases: TGTGCCAGCAGTTTGCAATACAGCGGGAGGGTAAATGAGCAGTTCTTC.

The rearrangement joins TRBV5-1 to TRBJ2-7; no definite D call. Germline-derived CDR1 and CDR2 are SGHRS and YFSETQ. The CDR3 is made up of 15 amino acids. V was shortened by 4 bases and J by 1 base, with 15 bases between the two germline ends. DNA of the CDR3: TGCGCCAGCAGCCCGTCGGGCGTGGGGTCCTACGAGCAGTACTTC. Amino acid sequence: CASSPSGVGSYEQYF.

The V gene is TRBV7-9, the J gene TRBJ1-2; tentatively, D is TRBD1 (5 bases). This CDR3 is built from 14 residues. Trimming stripped 4 bases from V and 4 bases from J, with 13 bases between. Per the germline V gene, CDR1 is SEHNR and CDR2 is FQNEAQ (reference sequence). The CDR3 protein is CASSSGSQGYGYTF. In DNA, the CDR3 is TGTGCCAGCAGCTCCGGGAGCCAGGGCTATGGCTACACCTTC.

The V and J genes are TRBV11-2 and TRBJ2-7; 9 nucleotides line up with TRBD1. CDR1 and CDR2 from the germline V gene are SGHAT and FQNNGV. J was trimmed by 2 bases and V by 4 bases; bases with no gene match: 12. The CDR3 contains 17 residues. The DNA of the CDR3 is TGTGCCAGCAGCTCCAGCCCTGGGACAGGGAAGACCTACGAGCAGTACTTC. It yields the protein CASSSSPGTGKTYEQYF.

The rearrangement uses TRBV4-2 and TRBJ2-3, with D uncertain. Trimming took 4 bases from V and 6 from J, leaving 5 bases between them. Germline V gene sequence: CDR1 LGHNA, CDR2 YNFKEQ. The CDR3 spans 11 residues. The CDR3 sequence: CASSRSDTQYF. CDR3 DNA sequence: TGTGCCAGCAGCCGTTCTGATACGCAGTATTTT.

The V and J genes are TRBV2 and TRBJ2-7; the D gene is possibly TRBD1 (6 bases). Germline loops: CDR1 SNHLY, CDR2 FYNNEI. The V end lost 8 bases, the J end lost 0 bases, and 8 bases lay between the germline ends. This CDR3 contains 12 residues. The CDR3, as DNA: TGTGCCAGCGTGGACAGCTCCTACGAGCAGTACTTC. Translated, it gives CASVDSSYEQYF.

V gene TRBV27 combines with J gene TRBJ1-2; the D gene is possibly TRBD1 (5 bases). CDR1 and CDR2 (germline): MNHEY, SMNVEV (reference sequence). This CDR3 has 14 amino acids. Between the trimmed V and J ends, which lost 5 bases and 1 base, there was a span of 11 bases. The CDR3 region is CASSHRDRNYGYTF. The CDR3 coding sequence is TGTGCCAGCAGTCATCGGGACCGTAACTATGGCTACACCTTC.

This chain connects TRBV7-6 to TRBJ2-1; TRBD1 matches 7 bases. V dropped 1 base and J dropped 2; count of bases not matched to a gene: 2. Germline V gene sequence: CDR1 SGHVS, CDR2 FNYEAQ. The CDR3 sequence is 15 residues long. CDR3 region: CASSLGQGAYNEQFF. The CDR3, as DNA: TGTGCCAGCAGCTTAGGGCAGGGGGCCTACAATGAGCAGTTCTTC. Together with reference TRBV7-6 and TRBJ2-1, the CDR3 gives the full variable domain: GAGVSQSPRYKVTKRGQDVALRCDPISGHVSLYWYRQALGQGPEFLTYFNYEAQQDKSGLPNDRFSAERPEGSISTLTIQRTEQRDSAMYRCASSLGQGAYNEQFFGPGTRLTVL.

The V call is TRBV14, the J call TRBJ2-5, with 9 bases matching TRBD1. CDR3 length: 17 amino acids. Trimming at V came to 4 bases and at J to 2 bases, leaving 11 bases not matched to a gene. Germline assignment: CDR1 SGHDN and CDR2 FVKESK. The DNA of the CDR3 is TGTGCCAGCAGCCCCGGGACAGGGCTCATAGTACAAGAGACCCAGTACTTC. Residues: CASSPGTGLIVQETQYF.

The rearrangement links TRBV6-1 to TRBJ1-1, with 7 bases fitting TRBD1. Trimming removed 3 bases from V and 0 bases from J; junction bases left unmatched: 7. The CDR3 extends over 16 amino acids. Germline values: CDR1 MNHNS, CDR2 SASEGT. CDR3 in amino acids: CASSDTTGDMNTEAFF. Written as DNA, the CDR3 is TGTGCCAGCAGTGACACAACAGGGGACATGAACACTGAAGCTTTCTTT.

The gene calls are TRBV7-3 and TRBJ2-1; 8 bases match TRBD2. The trim removed 5 bases at V and 9 bases at J, leaving 6 bases unmatched. Germline V gives CDR1 SGHTA, CDR2 FQGTGA. The CDR3 is 13 residues long. Here the CDR3 DNA reads TGTGCCAGCAGCCTGGTAGCGGGGAGTGAGCAGTTCTTC. Protein: CASSLVAGSEQFF.

The chain has TRBV9 and TRBJ1-5; 7 nucleotides line up with TRBD1. The V gene end was trimmed by 1 base and the J gene end by 6 bases; junction bases not matched to a gene: 7. This CDR3 contains 15 residues. Germline V gene lookup returns CDR1 SGDLS and CDR2 YYNGEE. CDR3 sequence: CASSVTGAGGQPQHF. CDR3 coding DNA: TGTGCCAGCAGCGTAACAGGGGCGGGCGGTCAGCCCCAGCATTTT.

V gene TRBV30 combines with J gene TRBJ2-1; perhaps TRBD1 as D (5 bases). The CDR3 runs 12 residues. V lost 2 bases to trimming and J lost 7 bases, with 9 bases between them. Germline CDR1 and CDR2: GTSNPN and SVGIG (reference sequence). Here the CDR3 DNA reads TGTGCCTGGAGTTCCACAGGAAATGAGCAGTTCTTC. Translation gives CAWSSTGNEQFF.

CDR3 sequence reads: CASSESDTNYGYTF. The DNA of the CDR3 is TGTGCCAGCAGTGAATCCGATACAAACTATGGCTACACCTTC. The chain couples TRBV25-1 to TRBJ1-2; D is unresolved. The V gene's germline CDR1 is MGHDK and CDR2 SYGVNS. Trimming pared 1 base from V and 2 bases from J, leaving 8 bases between. The CDR3 has 14 amino acids.

This rearrangement joins TRBV5-8 to TRBJ2-1; 13 positions match TRBD2. After removal of 4 bases from V and 3 bases from J, the junction contained 13 bases not matched to a gene. Looked up from germline, CDR1 is SGHTS and CDR2 is YDEGEE. The CDR3 has 19 residues. The CDR3 DNA reads as TGTGCCAGCAGCAACGACAGGACTAGCGGGAGCCGGGACTACAATGAGCAGTTCTTC. It codes for CASSNDRTSGSRDYNEQFF.

The V call is TRBV7-6, the J call TRBJ2-3, with D tentatively TRBD1 or TRBD2 (6 bases each). The CDR3 runs 18 residues. The germline V gene has CDR1 SGHVS and CDR2 FNYEAQ. Trimming stripped 3 bases from V and 0 bases from J, with 19 bases between. CDR3 region: CASSFTEGGASSTDTQYF. For the CDR3, the DNA is TGTGCCAGCAGCTTCACAGAGGGGGGTGCTTCTAGCACAGATACGCAGTATTTT.

V is TRBV11-3 and J is TRBJ2-7; TRBD1 or TRBD2 may be the D gene (5 bases each). The germline V and J ends were trimmed by 3 bases and 3 bases, with 15 bases remaining between them. Germline V lookup: CDR1 SGHNT, CDR2 YENEEA. The CDR3 is 15 residues long. CDR3 sequence reads: CASSFGANPIYEQYF. The DNA for the CDR3 is TGTGCCAGCAGCTTCGGGGCCAACCCCATCTACGAGCAGTACTTC.

The chain combines TRBV6-5 with TRBJ2-1, with 7 bases that match TRBD2. This CDR3 is 13 amino acids long. Trimming removed 0 bases from V and 9 bases from J; junction bases left unmatched: 2. Per germline, CDR1 MNHEY and CDR2 SVGAGI. The CDR3 protein is CASSYSASGEQFF. The CDR3 DNA is TGTGCCAGCAGTTACTCGGCTAGCGGTGAGCAGTTCTTC.

The V and J genes are TRBV19 and TRBJ2-1; 8 bases are a match to TRBD2. Trimming took 7 bases from V and 4 from J; bases not matched to a gene: 6. This CDR3 is 14 amino acids long. Germline CDR1 is LNHDA and CDR2 is SQIVND (reference sequence). CDR3 sequence: CASNKRELYNEQFF. In DNA, the CDR3 is TGTGCCAGTAATAAGCGGGAGCTTTACAATGAGCAGTTCTTC.

The chain has TRBV10-3 and TRBJ2-7; D unclear. The CDR3 is 13 amino acids. Germline-derived CDR1 and CDR2 are ENHRY and SYGVKD. V was trimmed by 0 bases and J by 7 bases, leaving 10 bases between them. In nucleotides, the CDR3 is TGTGCCATCAGTGAGTCGGGCCCCCAGGAGCAGTACTTC. It codes for CAISESGPQEQYF.

The genes are TRBV15 and TRBJ1-4; D gene ambiguous. This CDR3 comprises 14 residues. Germline loops: CDR1 LNHNV, CDR2 YYDKDF (reference sequence). The V and J ends lost 0 bases and 6 bases respectively, with 8 bases between them. The CDR3 reads CATSREDLDEKLFF. Written as DNA, the CDR3 is TGTGCCACCAGCAGAGAGGATCTCGATGAAAAACTGTTTTTT.